This T cell receptor (beta chain) came from a study of early stage breast cancer tumors. Overall study: Of 15 to 20 invasive breast tumors, twelve were hormone receptor-positive, HER2-negative. Each sample averaged approximately 9.6-fold read coverage.

Each sample had two DNA replicates, 0.5 to 0.65 ug blood or approximately 1.5 ug tissue. Sequencing was performed with immunoSEQ multiplex PCR; in TCRdb, only in-frame clones are kept and a portion is missing. The sample yields about 51,000 clones, around 80% seen once. From germline, CDR1 is SGHAT and CDR2 FQNNGV. This CDR3 has 15 residues. Trimming removed 1 base from V and 4 bases from J; junction bases left unmatched: 7. The chain recombines TRBV11-2 with TRBJ2-7; 7 bases match TRBD1. The receptor was isolated from a person aged 40 to 49 with breast cancer. Sequencing input: blood. The CDR3 coding sequence is TGTGCCAGCAGCTTAGCAAACAGGGGAGAGTACGAGCAGTACTTC. Its translation: CASSLANRGEYEQYF.